This T cell receptor (beta chain) was captured by sequencing in a study of PD-1 blockade in classical Hodgkin lymphoma. At the level of the study: Patients had nivolumab dosed at 3 mg/kg, delivered intravenously every 2 weeks. Study results and caveats: In newly diagnosed patients, baseline TCR diversity was reportedly below that of healthy donors. There was a significant rise in CD4+ TCR diversity by C4D1, with no such rise for CD8+.

Note on this clone: The antigen remains unidentified.

The CDR3 length is 12 residues. CDR1 and CDR2 from the germline V gene are SQVTM and ANQGSEA. V shed 6 bases and J shed 4 bases, with 12 bases lying between them. The data were produced by immunoSEQ multiplex PCR, yet TCRdb's version contains in-frame clones alone and is incomplete. The data show roughly 41,000 clones, more than 70% seen once. With no exception, relapse followed autologous stem cell transplantation in all patients, and brentuximab vedotin exposure varied. The V gene is TRBV29-1, the J gene TRBJ1-2; maybe TRBD1 (5 bases). This receptor was taken from a human donor with classical Hodgkin lymphoma. The sequenced sample was peripheral blood mononuclear cells (PBMCs), obtained at baseline. CDR3 in DNA: TGCAGCGTCCAGGGATCTGGCTATGGCTACACCTTC. Translated, it gives CSVQGSGYGYTF. The entire variable domain, with the rest obtained from reference TRBV29-1 and TRBJ1-2, is as follows: SAVISQKPSRDICQRGTSLTIQCQVDSQVTMMFWYRQQPGQSLTLIATANQGSEATYESGFVIDKFPISRPNLTFSTLTVSNMSPEDSSIYLCSVQGSGYGYTFGSGTRLTVV.